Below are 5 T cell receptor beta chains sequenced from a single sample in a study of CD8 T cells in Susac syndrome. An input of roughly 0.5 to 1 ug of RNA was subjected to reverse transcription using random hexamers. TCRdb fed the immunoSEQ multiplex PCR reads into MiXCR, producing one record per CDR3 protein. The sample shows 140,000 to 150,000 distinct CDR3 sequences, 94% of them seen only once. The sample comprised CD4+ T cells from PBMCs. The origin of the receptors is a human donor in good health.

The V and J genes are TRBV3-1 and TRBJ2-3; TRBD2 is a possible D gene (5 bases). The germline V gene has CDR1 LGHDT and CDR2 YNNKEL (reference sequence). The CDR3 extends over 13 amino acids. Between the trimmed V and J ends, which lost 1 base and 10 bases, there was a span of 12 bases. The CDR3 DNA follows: TGTGCCAGCAGCCAAGCGGGGTCCCCCGCGCAGTATTTT. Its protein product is CASSQAGSPAQYF.

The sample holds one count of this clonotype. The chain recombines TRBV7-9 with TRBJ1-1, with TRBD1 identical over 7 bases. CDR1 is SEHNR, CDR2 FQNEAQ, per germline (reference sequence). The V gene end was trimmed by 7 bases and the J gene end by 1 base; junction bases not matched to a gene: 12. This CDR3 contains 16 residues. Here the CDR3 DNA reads TGTGCCAGCATCACTGGGACAGCCTGGGGGAACACTGAAGCTTTCTTT. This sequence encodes CASITGTAWGNTEAFF.

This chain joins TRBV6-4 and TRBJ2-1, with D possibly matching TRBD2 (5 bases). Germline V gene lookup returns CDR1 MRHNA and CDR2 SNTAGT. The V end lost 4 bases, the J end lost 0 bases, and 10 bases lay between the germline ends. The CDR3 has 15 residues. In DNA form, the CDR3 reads TGTGCCAGCAGTGCTGGGGAGAGCTCCTACAATGAGCAGTTCTTC. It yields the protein CASSAGESSYNEQFF.

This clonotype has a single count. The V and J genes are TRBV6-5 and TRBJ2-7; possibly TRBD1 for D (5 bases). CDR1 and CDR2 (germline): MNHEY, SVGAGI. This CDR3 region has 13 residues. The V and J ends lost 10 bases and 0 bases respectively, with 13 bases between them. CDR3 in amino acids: CATLDRSSYEQYF. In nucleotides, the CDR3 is TGTGCCACCCTCGACAGAAGCTCCTACGAGCAGTACTTC.

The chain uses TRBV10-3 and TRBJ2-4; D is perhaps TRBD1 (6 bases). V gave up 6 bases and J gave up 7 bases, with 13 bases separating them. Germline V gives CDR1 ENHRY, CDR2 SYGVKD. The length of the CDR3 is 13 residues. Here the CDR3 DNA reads TGTGCCATCAGCCTGAGTAGGGGGAACATTCAGTACTTC. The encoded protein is CAISLSRGNIQYF.